The sequence of this TCR beta chain was determined in a study of blood T cell repertoires in COVID-19. Study summary: PBMCs, B-cell-depleted T cells, or T cells provided the cDNA or gDNA that made up the material.

The method was immunoSEQ multiplex PCR; TCRdb's version includes in-frame clones alone and lacks a portion of them. The sample lists approximately 450,000 clones; around 89% were seen once. Trimming cost V 5 bases and J 5 bases, with 6 bases left between them. The V gene's germline CDR1 is MDHEN and CDR2 SYDVKM. The CDR3 runs to 11 residues. The receptor was derived from a woman aged 30 to 39 with acute or convalescent COVID-19. Material for sequencing was peripheral blood. This chain joins TRBV28 and TRBJ1-2; unclear D gene. Written as DNA, the CDR3 is TGTGCCAGCAGTCGGCGGTATGGCTACACCTTC. This translates into CASSRRYGYTF.